The 20 T cell receptor beta chains in this list originate from one sample, sequenced in a study of neurological immune-mediated disorders. Time point noted: technical triplicate 3. TCRdb analysed the 5' RACE reads with MiXCR anew, one entry per CDR3 protein. The table records about 44,000 distinct CDR3 sequences, about a fifth of them present only once. The specimen sequenced was PBMCs. These receptors all stem from a man aged 60 to 75 with HTLV-1-associated myelopathy (HAM/TSP).

This clonotype was seen at least ten times. The chain uses TRBV6-2 or TRBV6-3 and TRBJ2-6; D is unclear. V lost 5 bases to trimming and J lost 0 bases, with 8 bases between them. CDR1 and CDR2 from the germline V gene are MNHEY and SVGEGT. The CDR3 spans 15 residues. In DNA, the CDR3 is TGTGCCAGCAGTGATTACATCTCTGGGGCCAACGTCCTGACTTTC. Its protein product is CASSDYISGANVLTF.

V is TRBV20-1 and J is TRBJ2-5; D not resolved. This CDR3 spans 12 amino acids. Trimming left V 1 base short and J 2 bases short, with 5 bases between. Germline V gene data show CDR1 as DFQATT and CDR2 as SNEGSKA (reference sequence). The CDR3 here is CSARVTQETQYF. CDR3 in DNA: TGCAGTGCTAGAGTCACACAAGAGACCCAGTACTTC.

This clonotype was observed at least ten times. The chain combines TRBV27 with TRBJ2-7, with 8 bases fitting TRBD2. CDR3 length: 13 residues. Germline lookup yields CDR1 MNHEY and CDR2 SMNVEV (reference sequence). The trim removed 2 bases at V and 4 bases at J, leaving 1 base unmatched. CDR3 sequence (DNA): TGTGCCAGCAGTTTAGCGGGAGGTTACGAGCAGTACTTC. Translation gives CASSLAGGYEQYF.

This clonotype has at least ten counts. A much larger clone differs from this one at a single base, so this may be a read error. The chain links TRBV4-1 to TRBJ2-3, with 8 bases that match TRBD2. The CDR3 loop spans 15 amino acids. Germline V CDR1 and CDR2: MGHRA, YSYEKL. This CDR3 reads CASSHSGTKGDMQYF. The CDR3 DNA reads TGCGCCAGCAGCCATAGCGGGACGAAAGGAGATATGCAGTATTTT.

This clonotype has ten or more counts. The chain has TRBV5-1 and TRBJ2-3, with D possibly matching TRBD1 (5 bases). Trimming left V 4 bases short and J 0 bases short, with 9 bases between. CDR3 length equals 14 residues. Germline V CDR1 and CDR2: SGHRS, YFSETQ. CDR3 region: CASSEDTSTDTQYF. The CDR3 nucleotides are TGCGCCAGCAGCGAGGACACTAGCACAGATACGCAGTATTTT.

This clonotype was observed at least ten times. The chain is built from TRBV29-1 and TRBJ2-7; D not resolved. Trimming shortened V by 4 bases and J by 4 bases, and 14 bases separated the two germline ends. Germline CDR1 SQVTM, CDR2 ANQGSEA. The CDR3 has 13 residues. The CDR3 loop reads CSVGYGSGYEQYF. The CDR3 coding sequence is TGCAGCGTTGGATACGGGTCTGGATACGAGCAGTACTTC.

Worth noting for this clonotype: One junction end does not reproduce the germline sequence, and a read error may be involved. The V and J genes are TRBV5-1 and TRBJ2-7; maybe TRBD2 (5 bases). This CDR3 has 12 amino acids. Germline V lookup: CDR1 SGHRS, CDR2 YFSETQ. The CDR3 region has the DNA TGTGCCAGCAGCTTACTAGCCTACGAGCAGTACTTC. Translation: CASSLLAYEQYF. Full variable domain (remainder filled in from reference TRBV5-1 and TRBJ2-7): KAGVTQTPRYLIKTRGQQVTLSCSPISGHRSVSWYQQTPGQGLQFLFEYFSETQRNKGNFPGRFSGRQFSNSRSEMNVSTLELGDSALYLCASSLLAYEQYFGPGTRLTVT.

At least ten counts were recorded for this clonotype. J is TRBJ2-2 and V is TRBV5-1; D is perhaps TRBD1 (5 bases). Germline CDR1 is SGHRS and CDR2 is YFSETQ. This CDR3 contains 15 residues. The germline V and J ends were trimmed by 5 bases and 0 bases, with 11 bases remaining between them. CDR3 sequence (DNA): TGCGCCAGCAGTTTGATGACAGCGAACACCGGGGAGCTGTTTTTT. Its protein is CASSLMTANTGELFF. The whole variable domain, remainder taken from reference TRBV5-1 and TRBJ2-2, is KAGVTQTPRYLIKTRGQQVTLSCSPISGHRSVSWYQQTPGQGLQFLFEYFSETQRNKGNFPGRFSGRQFSNSRSEMNVSTLELGDSALYLCASSLMTANTGELFFGEGSRLTVL.

In this sample, this clonotype turned up many times. V is TRBV20-1 and J is TRBJ2-1; 12 nucleotides agree with TRBD2. CDR1 DFQATT and CDR2 SNEGSKA come from the germline V gene (reference sequence). The V segment lost 3 bases and the J segment 2 bases; nucleotides outside the gene matches: 5. The CDR3 loop spans 16 amino acids. This CDR3 reads CSARSWTSGTYNEQFF. DNA of the CDR3: TGCAGTGCTAGGAGTTGGACTAGCGGGACCTACAATGAGCAGTTCTTC.

The sample holds many counts of this clonotype. The chain couples TRBV20-1 to TRBJ1-5; TRBD1 agrees at 8 bases. The CDR3 covers 14 residues. Germline V gives CDR1 DFQATT, CDR2 SNEGSKA (reference sequence). Trimming at V came to 3 bases and at J to 1 base, leaving 2 bases not matched to a gene. The CDR3 is CSASTGGSNQPQHF. Here the CDR3 DNA reads TGCAGTGCTAGTACAGGGGGGAGCAATCAGCCCCAGCATTTT.

Ten or more counts support this clonotype. The V and J genes are TRBV7-8 and TRBJ2-1; TRBD2 agrees at 7 bases. The CDR3 is 16 amino acids. The V and J ends lost 0 bases and 6 bases, in that order; junction bases with no gene match: 8. The germline CDR1 and CDR2 sequences are SGHVS and FQNEAQ. The CDR3 DNA is TGTGCCAGCAGCTTAGCGACTAGCTTGGTTTCCAATGAGCAGTTCTTC. As protein: CASSLATSLVSNEQFF. Full variable domain (remainder filled in from reference TRBV7-8 and TRBJ2-1): GAGVSQSPRYKVAKRGQDVALRCDPISGHVSLFWYQQALGQGPEFLTYFQNEAQLDKSGLPSDRFFAERPEGSVSTLKIQRTQQEDSAVYLCASSLATSLVSNEQFFGPGTRLTVL.

The genes are TRBV6-1 and TRBJ2-1; TRBD1 matches 10 bases. The CDR3 length is 14 residues. Germline-derived CDR1 and CDR2 are MNHNS and SASEGT. J gave up 12 bases and V 6 bases, and 11 bases lay outside the gene matches. The CDR3 sequence: CASREDRGARAQFF. DNA of the CDR3: TGTGCCAGCAGAGAGGACAGGGGGGCACGCGCGCAGTTCTTC.

The chain uses TRBV4-1 and TRBJ2-1; 7 bases agree with TRBD1. Germline V CDR1 and CDR2: MGHRA, YSYEKL. V gave up 0 bases and J gave up 8 bases; unmatched junction bases: 10. The CDR3 has 16 amino acids. CDR3 in amino acids: CASSQEAATGVHEQFF. CDR3 in DNA: TGCGCCAGCAGCCAAGAGGCGGCCACAGGGGTCCATGAGCAGTTCTTC.

This clonotype was detected a few times. CDR3 in amino acids: CASSPSGPSYEQYF. The CDR3 DNA reads TGTGCCAGCAGCCCTAGCGGCCCTTCCTACGAGCAGTACTTC. The J gene is TRBJ2-7, the V gene TRBV7-9; TRBD2 agrees at 7 bases. The germline V gene encodes CDR1 SEHNR and CDR2 FQNEAQ (reference sequence). This CDR3 has 14 residues. Germline trimming cut 5 bases from V and 1 base from J; bases unmatched to any gene: 5.

This clonotype has a count of ten or more. V and J are TRBV10-3 and TRBJ2-7, with 8 nucleotides matching TRBD1. CDR3 length: 14 residues. CDR1 and CDR2 (germline): ENHRY, SYGVKD. J lost 0 bases, V lost 6 bases, and 4 bases had no gene match. The chain's CDR3 is CAIRGQESSYEQYF. In nucleotides, the CDR3 is TGTGCCATCAGGGGACAGGAGTCCTCCTACGAGCAGTACTTC.

Ten or more counts support this clonotype. The rearrangement links TRBV7-6 to TRBJ1-5; D is unclear. Germline V gene lookup returns CDR1 SGHVS and CDR2 FNYEAQ. CDR3 length: 13 amino acids. The V and J ends lost 2 bases and 3 bases respectively, with 5 bases between them. In DNA, the CDR3 is TGTGCCAGCAGCTTATGGGACAATCAGCCCCAGCATTTT. Its protein is CASSLWDNQPQHF.

In this sample, this clonotype turned up many times. This rearrangement joins TRBV20-1 to TRBJ1-5; possible D gene TRBD1, 5 bases. The CDR3 contains 14 residues. The germline V and J ends were trimmed by 2 bases and 0 bases, with 8 bases remaining between them. Germline CDR1 reads DFQATT; CDR2 reads SNEGSKA (reference sequence). CDR3 protein: CSARSGNSNQPQHF. DNA for the CDR3: TGCAGTGCTAGATCAGGGAATAGCAATCAGCCCCAGCATTTT.

This clonotype was observed at least ten times. The chain carries TRBV5-1 and TRBJ2-1, with 8 bases lining up with TRBD2. J was trimmed by 5 bases and V by 1 base; bases with no gene match: 11. Germline CDR1 and CDR2: SGHRS and YFSETQ. The CDR3 is 17 amino acids. The CDR3: CASSLPTRGLGHNEQFF. The DNA for the CDR3 is TGCGCCAGCAGCTTGCCCACTAGGGGACTAGGTCACAATGAGCAGTTCTTC.

This clonotype was recorded many times. The gene calls are TRBV10-3 and TRBJ2-3; 8 bases agree with TRBD1. This CDR3 has 14 residues. V lost 8 bases, J lost 0 bases, and 4 bases stayed unmatched. Per the germline V gene, CDR1 is ENHRY and CDR2 is SYGVKD. CDR3 in amino acids: CAIQGAVSTDTQYF. CDR3 sequence (DNA): TGTGCCATCCAGGGGGCGGTGAGCACAGATACGCAGTATTTT.

There are many counts of this clonotype. The V gene is TRBV6-1, the J gene TRBJ1-3; 11 positions agree with TRBD1. CDR1 is MNHNS and CDR2 is SASEGT in the germline V gene. The CDR3 contains 16 residues. V dropped 6 bases and J dropped 2; count of bases not matched to a gene: 6. CDR3 coding DNA: TGTGCCAGCAGGACCGGACAGGGGGCGGCTGGAAACACCATATATTTT. It codes for CASRTGQGAAGNTIYF.